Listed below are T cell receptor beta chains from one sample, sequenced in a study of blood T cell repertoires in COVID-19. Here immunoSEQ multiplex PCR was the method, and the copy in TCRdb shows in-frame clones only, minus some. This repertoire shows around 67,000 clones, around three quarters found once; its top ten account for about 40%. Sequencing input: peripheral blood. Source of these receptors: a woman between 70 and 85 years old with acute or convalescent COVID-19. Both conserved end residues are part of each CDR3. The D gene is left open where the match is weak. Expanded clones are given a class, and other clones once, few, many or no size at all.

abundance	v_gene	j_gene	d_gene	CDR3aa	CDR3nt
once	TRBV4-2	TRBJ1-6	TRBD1	CASSQDFDRGRSPLHF	TGTGCCAGCAGCCAAGATTTTGACAGGGGGCGATCACCCCTCCACTTT
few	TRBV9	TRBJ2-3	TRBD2	CASSLTGTSAIAPDTQYF	TGTGCCAGCAGCTTAACCGGGACTAGCGCAATTGCACCAGATACGCAGTATTTT
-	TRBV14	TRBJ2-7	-	CASSQEPRPSYEQYF	TGTGCCAGCAGCCAAGAACCCAGGCCCTCCTACGAGCAGTACTTC
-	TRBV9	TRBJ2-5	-	CASSVSGIQETQYF	TGTGCCAGCAGCGTTTCGGGGATCCAAGAGACCCAGTACTTC
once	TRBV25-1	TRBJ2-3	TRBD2	CASSDLAGVTDTQYF	TGTGCCAGCAGTGATCTAGCGGGAGTCACAGATACGCAGTATTTT
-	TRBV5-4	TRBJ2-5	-	CASSLAADIQETQYF	TGTGCCAGCAGCTTGGCCGCCGACATCCAAGAGACCCAGTACTTC
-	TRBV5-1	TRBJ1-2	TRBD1	CASSLQGTNYGYTF	TGCGCCAGCAGCTTACAGGGGACAAACTATGGCTACACCTTC
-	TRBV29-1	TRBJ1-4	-	CSVEAILGANEKLFF	TGCAGCGTTGAAGCTATACTCGGGGCTAATGAAAAACTGTTTTTT
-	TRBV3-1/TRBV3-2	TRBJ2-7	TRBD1	CASSPRDRGYEQYF	TGTGCCAGCAGCCCCCGGGACAGGGGTTACGAGCAGTACTTC
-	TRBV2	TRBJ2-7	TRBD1	CASSDPGQFYEQYF	TGTGCCAGCAGTGATCCGGGACAGTTCTACGAGCAGTACTTC
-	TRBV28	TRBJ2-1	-	CASTPNGVSGPYNEQFF	TGTGCCAGCACCCCTAACGGGGTTTCGGGTCCCTACAATGAGCAGTTCTTC
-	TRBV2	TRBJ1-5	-	CASSGIGGAGPRGPQHF	TGTGCCAGCAGTGGAATAGGCGGCGCGGGCCCCCGGGGGCCCCAGCATTTT
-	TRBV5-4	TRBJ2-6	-	CASSLVGRSGANVLTF	TGTGCCAGCAGCTTGGTCGGGAGATCTGGGGCCAACGTCCTGACTTTC
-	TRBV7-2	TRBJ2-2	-	CASSFKAGDTGELFF	TGTGCCAGCAGCTTCAAGGCAGGGGACACCGGGGAGCTGTTTTTT
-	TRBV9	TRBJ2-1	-	CASSVDGANEQFF	TGTGCCAGCAGCGTGGATGGGGCCAATGAGCAGTTCTTC
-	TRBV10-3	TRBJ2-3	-	CAITEPGQGRTDTQYF	TGTGCCATCACCGAGCCCGGCCAGGGGCGTACAGATACGCAGTATTTT
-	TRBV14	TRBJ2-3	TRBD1	CASSPWTGRTDTQYF	TGTGCCAGCAGCCCCTGGACAGGGCGCACAGATACGCAGTATTTT
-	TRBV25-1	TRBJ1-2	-	CASRGRIGGYTF	TGTGCCAGCAGGGGCCGTATAGGTGGCTACACCTTC
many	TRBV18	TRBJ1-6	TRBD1	CASSQDRGDSPLHF	TGTGCCAGCTCACAAGACAGGGGTGATTCACCCCTCCACTTT
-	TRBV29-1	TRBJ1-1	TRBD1	CSVMDRKNTEAFF	TGCAGCGTTATGGACAGGAAGAACACTGAAGCTTTCTTT
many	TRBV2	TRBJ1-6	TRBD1	CASNRGLALHF	TGTGCCAGCAACAGGGGGTTGGCCCTCCACTTT
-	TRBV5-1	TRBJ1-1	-	CASSLAMDIMNTEAFF	TGCGCCAGCAGCTTGGCCATGGACATAATGAACACTGAAGCTTTCTTT
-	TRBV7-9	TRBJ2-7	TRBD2	CASSPVGGLVIYEQYF	TGTGCCAGCAGCCCCGTGGGGGGGTTGGTAATATACGAGCAGTACTTC
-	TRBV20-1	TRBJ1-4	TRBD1	CSASQDRTINEKLFF	TGCAGTGCTAGTCAGGACAGGACCATTAATGAAAAACTGTTTTTT
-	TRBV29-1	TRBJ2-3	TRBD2	CSVDAGAVFVADTQYF	TGCAGCGTTGATGCGGGAGCTGTTTTCGTCGCAGATACGCAGTATTTT
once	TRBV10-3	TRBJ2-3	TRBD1	CAISLDRAYTDTQYF	TGTGCCATCAGCCTTGACAGGGCGTACACAGATACGCAGTATTTT
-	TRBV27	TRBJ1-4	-	CASRKQGYGNEKLFF	TGTGCCAGCAGGAAACAGGGATACGGTAATGAAAAACTGTTTTTT
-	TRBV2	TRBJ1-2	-	CASMVEQGGGYTF	TGTGCCAGCATGGTGGAACAGGGTGGAGGCTACACCTTC
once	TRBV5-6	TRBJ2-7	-	CASSSGGQGTPYEQYF	TGTGCCAGCAGCTCCGGGGGGCAGGGGACACCCTACGAGCAGTACTTC
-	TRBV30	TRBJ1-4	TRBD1	CAWSPRRETGARVSGTNEKLFF	TGTGCCTGGAGTCCTCGTAGGGAGACAGGGGCGCGGGTGTCCGGCACTAATGAAAAACTGTTTTTT
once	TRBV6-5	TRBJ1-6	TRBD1	CASSSWDRGGSPLHF	TGTGCCAGCAGTTCCTGGGACAGGGGAGGATCACCCCTCCACTTT
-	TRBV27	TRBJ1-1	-	CASRSRGTVTEAFF	TGTGCCAGTAGAAGCCGCGGTACGGTCACTGAAGCTTTCTTT
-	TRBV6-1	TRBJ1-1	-	CASSERTAFEAFF	TGTGCCAGCAGTGAAAGGACAGCCTTTGAAGCTTTCTTT
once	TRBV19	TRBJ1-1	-	CASSTTQGGAEAFF	TGTGCCAGTAGTACCACCCAGGGTGGGGCTGAAGCTTTCTTT
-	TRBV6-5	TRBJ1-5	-	CAFGEIGNQPQHF	TGTGCCTTCGGGGAAATAGGCAATCAGCCCCAGCATTTT
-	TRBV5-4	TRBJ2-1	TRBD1	CASSLELRTGNEQFF	TGTGCCAGCAGCTTGGAGTTGAGGACAGGCAATGAGCAGTTCTTC
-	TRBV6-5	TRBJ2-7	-	CASSPETGIYEQYF	TGTGCCAGCAGCCCCGAGACAGGAATCTACGAGCAGTACTTC
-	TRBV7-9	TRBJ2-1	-	CASSSDRSQNYNEQFF	TGTGCCAGCAGCTCCGACAGGTCCCAGAACTACAATGAGCAGTTCTTC
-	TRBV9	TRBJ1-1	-	CASSVGGGGTEAFF	TGTGCCAGCAGCGTAGGGGGAGGGGGCACTGAAGCTTTCTTT
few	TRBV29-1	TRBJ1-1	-	CSVRNGQLEAFF	TGCAGCGTTCGAAACGGACAACTTGAAGCTTTCTTT
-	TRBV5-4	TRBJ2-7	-	CASSLWRDRSTYEQYF	TGTGCCAGCAGCTTGTGGAGAGACAGGAGCACCTACGAGCAGTACTTC
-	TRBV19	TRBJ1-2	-	CASSIGGDYGYTF	TGTGCCAGTAGTATAGGGGGCGACTATGGCTACACCTTC
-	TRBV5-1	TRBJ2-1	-	CASSLFGRQQFF	TGCGCCAGCAGCTTGTTTGGGAGGCAGCAGTTCTTC
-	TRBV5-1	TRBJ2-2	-	CASSLVPDTGELFF	TGCGCCAGCAGCTTGGTTCCAGACACCGGGGAGCTGTTTTTT
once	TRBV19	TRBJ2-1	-	CASSPRGSYNEQFF	TGTGCCAGTAGTCCCCGCGGGTCCTACAATGAGCAGTTCTTC
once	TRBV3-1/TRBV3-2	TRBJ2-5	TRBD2	CASSQSGLAGAGETQYF	TGTGCCAGCAGCCAGTCCGGACTAGCGGGAGCTGGGGAGACCCAGTACTTC
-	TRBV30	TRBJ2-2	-	CARRAPNTGELFF	TGTGCCCGCAGGGCGCCCAACACCGGGGAGCTGTTTTTT
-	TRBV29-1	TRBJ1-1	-	CSVVTGTIHTEAFF	TGCAGCGTTGTTACAGGGACCATACACACTGAAGCTTTCTTT
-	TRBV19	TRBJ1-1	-	CASSPGTEAFF	TGTGCCAGTAGTCCCGGCACTGAAGCTTTCTTT
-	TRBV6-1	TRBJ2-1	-	CASSEESAGGYNEQFF	TGTGCCAGCAGTGAAGAAAGTGCAGGGGGGTACAATGAGCAGTTCTTC
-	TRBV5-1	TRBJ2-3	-	CASSLRTDTQYF	TGCGCCAGCAGCCTCCGCACAGATACGCAGTATTTT
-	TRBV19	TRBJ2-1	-	CATGGGGPYNEQFF	TGTGCCACAGGGGGCGGGGGCCCTTACAATGAGCAGTTCTTC
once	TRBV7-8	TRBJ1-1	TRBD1	CASRRQGITNTEAFF	TGTGCCAGCAGGAGACAGGGGATAACGAACACTGAAGCTTTCTTT
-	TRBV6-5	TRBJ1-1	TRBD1	CASSNRGLNTEAFF	TGTGCCAGCAGTAACAGGGGGTTGAACACTGAAGCTTTCTTT